The clone carrying this T cell receptor (beta chain) was observed at least ten times. As yet, its antigen is unknown. The entry originates in a study of T cells after yellow fever vaccination. Overall study context: Low-cell-number fractions were prepared with SMART-Seq v4 Ultra Low Input. Study-wide results and caveats: Most primary-vaccination clones reappeared after the booster (about 97% CD4, around 88% CD8).

5'RACE template switching added a universal primer site and UMIs to TCR cDNA. Each CDR3 protein gets one entry after TCRdb re-called the 5' RACE reads with MiXCR. The sample consists of about 230,000 distinct CDR3 sequences, approximately 6.8% of them appearing once. V was pared by 6 bases and J by 0 bases, with 12 bases between. The CDR3 has 15 amino acids. The germline V gene encodes CDR1 LNHDA and CDR2 SQIVND (reference sequence). The source of this sequence is a man between 25 and 39 years old who received the YFV17D yellow fever vaccine. This specimen consisted of CD4+ T cells sorted from PBMCs, obtained on the day of the yellow fever booster vaccination. This rearrangement joins TRBV19 to TRBJ2-1; a weak D match, TRBD2 (6 bases). The CDR3 DNA sequence: TGTGCCAGTAGCCGGGACTCCCGCTCCTACAATGAGCAGTTCTTC. Protein sequence: CASSRDSRSYNEQFF. The full variable domain, completed using reference TRBV19 and TRBJ2-1, is DGGITQSPKYLFRKEGQNVTLSCEQNLNHDAMYWYRQDPGQGLRLIYYSQIVNDFQKGDIAEGYSVSREKKESFPLTVTSAQKNPTAFYLCASSRDSRSYNEQFFGPGTRLTVL.